Sequencing of this TCR beta chain was carried out in a study of blood T cell repertoires in COVID-19. Sequencing was performed with immunoSEQ multiplex PCR; in TCRdb, only in-frame clones are kept and a portion is missing. The table shows approximately 200,000 clones, with roughly four fifths occurring only once. This CDR3 is built from 15 residues. Looked up from germline, CDR1 is GTSNPN and CDR2 is SVGIG (reference sequence). Trimming cost V 0 bases and J 4 bases, with 13 bases left between them. The chain is built from TRBV30 and TRBJ2-1, with D uncertain. Sequencing was carried out using PBMCs or T cells enriched from blood (not recorded which). The TCR originated in a middle-aged man who had recovered from COVID-19. The DNA for the CDR3 is TGTGCCTGGAGTGTACCTAGACCCGGATACAATGAGCAGTTCTTC. Translation gives CAWSVPRPGYNEQFF.